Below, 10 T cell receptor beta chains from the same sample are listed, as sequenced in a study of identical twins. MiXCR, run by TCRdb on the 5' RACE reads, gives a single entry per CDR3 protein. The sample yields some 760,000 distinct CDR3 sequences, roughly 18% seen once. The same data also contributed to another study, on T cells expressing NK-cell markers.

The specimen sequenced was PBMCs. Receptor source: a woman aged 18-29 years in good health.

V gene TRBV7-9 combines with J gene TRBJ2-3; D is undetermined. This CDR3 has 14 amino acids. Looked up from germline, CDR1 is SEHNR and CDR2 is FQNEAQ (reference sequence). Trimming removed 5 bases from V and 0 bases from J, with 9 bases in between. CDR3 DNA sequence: TGTGCCAGCAGCCCCGAGGCTAGCACAGATACGCAGTATTTT. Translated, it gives CASSPEASTDTQYF.

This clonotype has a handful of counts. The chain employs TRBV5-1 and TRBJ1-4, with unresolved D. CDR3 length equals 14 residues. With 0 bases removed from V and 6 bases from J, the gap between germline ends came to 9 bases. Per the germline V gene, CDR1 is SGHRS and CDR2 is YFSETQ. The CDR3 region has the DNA TGCGCCAGCAGCTTGGTCGCAGGACATGAAAAACTGTTTTTT. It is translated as CASSLVAGHEKLFF.

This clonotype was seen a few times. The DNA of the CDR3 is TGTGCCACCAGTGACACACTGACTAGCGGTAGCACAGATACGCAGTATTTT. Translating gives CATSDTLTSGSTDTQYF. The chain is built from TRBV24-1 and TRBJ2-3, with TRBD2 matching over 9 bases. The CDR3 contains 17 residues. From germline, CDR1 is KGHDR and CDR2 SFDVKD. The V segment lost 4 bases and the J segment 0 bases; nucleotides outside the gene matches: 7.

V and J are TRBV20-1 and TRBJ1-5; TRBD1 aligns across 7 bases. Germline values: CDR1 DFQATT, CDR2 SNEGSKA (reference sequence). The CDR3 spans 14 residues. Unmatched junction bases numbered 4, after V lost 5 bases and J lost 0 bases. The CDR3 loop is CSAGKGASNQPQHF. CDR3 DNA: TGCAGTGCTGGTAAGGGGGCTAGCAATCAGCCCCAGCATTTT.

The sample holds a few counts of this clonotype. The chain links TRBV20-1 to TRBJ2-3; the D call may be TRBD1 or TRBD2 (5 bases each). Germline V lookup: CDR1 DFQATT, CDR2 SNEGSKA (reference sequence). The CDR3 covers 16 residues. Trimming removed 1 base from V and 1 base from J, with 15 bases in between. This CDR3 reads CSARVAPGSRTDTQYF. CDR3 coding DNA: TGCAGTGCTAGAGTCGCCCCAGGGAGCCGCACAGATACGCAGTATTTT.

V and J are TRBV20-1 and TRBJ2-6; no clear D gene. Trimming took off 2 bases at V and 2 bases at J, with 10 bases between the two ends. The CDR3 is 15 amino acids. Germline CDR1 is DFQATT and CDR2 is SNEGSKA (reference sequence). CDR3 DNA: TGCAGTGCTAGAACTGAAGGGACTGGGGCCAACGTCCTGACTTTC. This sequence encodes CSARTEGTGANVLTF.

For the CDR3, the DNA is TGTGCCAGCAGTGAAGGGGACAGGGGTTACAATGAGCAGTTCTTC. It specifies CASSEGDRGYNEQFF. V gene TRBV2 combines with J gene TRBJ2-1; TRBD1 aligns across 10 bases. CDR1 and CDR2 from the germline V gene are SNHLY and FYNNEI. The CDR3 has 15 residues. With V trimmed by 1 base and J by 4 bases, 1 base remained unmatched.

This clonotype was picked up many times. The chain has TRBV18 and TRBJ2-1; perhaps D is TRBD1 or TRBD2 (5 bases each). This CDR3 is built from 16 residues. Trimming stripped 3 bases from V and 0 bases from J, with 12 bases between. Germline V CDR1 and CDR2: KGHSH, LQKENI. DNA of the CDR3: TGTGCCAGCTCACCTTTAGAGGGACGCTCCTACAATGAGCAGTTCTTC. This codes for CASSPLEGRSYNEQFF.

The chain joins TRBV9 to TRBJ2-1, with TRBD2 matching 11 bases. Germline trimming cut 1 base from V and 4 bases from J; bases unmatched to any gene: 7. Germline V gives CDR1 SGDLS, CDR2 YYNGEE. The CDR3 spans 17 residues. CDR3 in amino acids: CASSVKGGLAGYNEQFF. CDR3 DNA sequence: TGTGCCAGCAGCGTAAAGGGTGGACTAGCGGGTTACAATGAGCAGTTCTTC.

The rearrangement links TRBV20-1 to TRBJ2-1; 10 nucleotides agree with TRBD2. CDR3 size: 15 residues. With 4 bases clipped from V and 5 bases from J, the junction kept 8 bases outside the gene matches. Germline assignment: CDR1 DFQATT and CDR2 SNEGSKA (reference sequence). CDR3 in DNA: TGCAGTGCTATAAAAAAGCGGGGGGGAAACAATGAGCAGTTCTTC. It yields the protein CSAIKKRGGNNEQFF.